One TCR beta chain is described in this entry. The germline gives CDR1 SGHRS, CDR2 YFSETQ. V lost 0 bases to trimming and J lost 3 bases, with 12 bases between them. The CDR3 totals 16 residues. This sample is part of a study of blood T cell repertoires in COVID-19. Study information: PBMCs, B-cell-depleted T cells, or T cells provided the cDNA or gDNA that made up the material.

The authors' processing: Cell counts per sample came from amplifying reference gene primers. Profiling relied on immunoSEQ multiplex PCR, and the TCRdb table lists in-frame clones only, not all of them. V, J and clone size reflect that table, while D and trimming were determined from the DNA. This repertoire shows about 250,000 clones, 86% found once; its top ten account for approximately 5.5%. The V gene is TRBV5-1, the J gene TRBJ2-2; tentatively, D is TRBD1 (6 bases). Sample: peripheral blood. This TCR came from a woman aged 80 or over with COVID-19, enrolled during active disease. CDR3 residues: CASSLDAGVDTGELFF. The CDR3, as DNA: TGCGCCAGCAGCTTGGATGCAGGGGTGGACACCGGGGAGCTGTTTTTT.